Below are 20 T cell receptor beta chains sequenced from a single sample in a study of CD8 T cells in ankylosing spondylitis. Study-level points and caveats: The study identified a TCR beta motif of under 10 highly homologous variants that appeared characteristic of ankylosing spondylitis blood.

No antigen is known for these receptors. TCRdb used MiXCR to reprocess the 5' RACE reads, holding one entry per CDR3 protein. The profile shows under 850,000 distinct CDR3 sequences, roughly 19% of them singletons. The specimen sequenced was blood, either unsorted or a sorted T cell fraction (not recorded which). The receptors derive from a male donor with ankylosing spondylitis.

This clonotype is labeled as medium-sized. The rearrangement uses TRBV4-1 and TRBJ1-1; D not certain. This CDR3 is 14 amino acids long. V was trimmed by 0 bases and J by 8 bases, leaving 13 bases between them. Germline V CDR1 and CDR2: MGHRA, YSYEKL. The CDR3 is CASSQDETGGEAFF. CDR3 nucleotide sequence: TGCGCCAGCAGCCAAGACGAAACGGGTGGGGAAGCTTTCTTT.

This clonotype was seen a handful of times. The CDR3 DNA is TGCGCCAGCAGCCCCGGACTGCCCACCGGGGAGCTGTTTTTT. Amino acids: CASSPGLPTGELFF. The rearrangement uses TRBV4-3 and TRBJ2-2; D may be TRBD2 (5 bases). From germline, CDR1 is LGHNA and CDR2 YSLEER. The CDR3 has 14 amino acids. The ends were cut back, 4 bases at V and 4 bases at J, with 10 bases in the middle.

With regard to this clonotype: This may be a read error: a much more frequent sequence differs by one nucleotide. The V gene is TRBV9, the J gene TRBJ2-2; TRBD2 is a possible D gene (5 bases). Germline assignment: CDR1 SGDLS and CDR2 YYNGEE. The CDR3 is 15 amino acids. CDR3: CASSVEGRVTGVLFF. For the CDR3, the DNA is TGTGCCAGCAGCGTAGAGGGCAGAGTCACCGGGGTGCTGTTTTTT.

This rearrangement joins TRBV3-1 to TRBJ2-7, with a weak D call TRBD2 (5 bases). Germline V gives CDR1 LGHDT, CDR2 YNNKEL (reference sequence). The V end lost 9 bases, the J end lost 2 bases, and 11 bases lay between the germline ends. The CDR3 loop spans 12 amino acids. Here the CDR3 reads CARKAGTYEQYF. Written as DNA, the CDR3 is TGTGCCAGGAAGGCGGGCACCTACGAGCAGTACTTC.

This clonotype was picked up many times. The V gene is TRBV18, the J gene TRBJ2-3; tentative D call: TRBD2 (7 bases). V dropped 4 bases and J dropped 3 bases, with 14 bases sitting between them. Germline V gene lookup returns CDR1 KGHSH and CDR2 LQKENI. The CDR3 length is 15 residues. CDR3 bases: TGTGCCAGCTCACTGAACGGGGGGCAGACAGATACGCAGTATTTT. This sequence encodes CASSLNGGQTDTQYF.

CDR3 DNA: TGTGCCAGCAGAGGGAGGCTAGACGGATCCACAGATACGCAGTATTTT. Protein sequence: CASRGRLDGSTDTQYF. The chain carries TRBV7-9 and TRBJ2-3, with a possible D match to TRBD2 (6 bases). Germline assignment: CDR1 SEHNR and CDR2 FQNEAQ (reference sequence). V was pared by 6 bases and J by 2 bases, with 18 bases between. The CDR3 contains 16 residues.

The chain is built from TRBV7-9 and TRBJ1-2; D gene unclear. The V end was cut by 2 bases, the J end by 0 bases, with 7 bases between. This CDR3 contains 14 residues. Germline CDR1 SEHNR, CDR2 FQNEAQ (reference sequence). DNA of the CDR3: TGTGCCAGCAGCTTATTCAGTCCTAACTATGGCTACACCTTC. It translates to CASSLFSPNYGYTF.

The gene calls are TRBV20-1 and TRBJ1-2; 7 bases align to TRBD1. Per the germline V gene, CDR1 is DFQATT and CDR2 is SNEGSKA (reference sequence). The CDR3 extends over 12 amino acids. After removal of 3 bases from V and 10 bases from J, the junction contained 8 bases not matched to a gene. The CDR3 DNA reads TGCAGTGCTAGGGGGACAGCAGACTCCTACACCTTC. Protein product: CSARGTADSYTF.

The CDR3 DNA reads as TGTGCCAGCAGTTACAGACCTGCCACCGGGGAGCTGTTTTTT. Amino acids: CASSYRPATGELFF. The chain recombines TRBV6-5 with TRBJ2-2; D is uncertain. From germline, CDR1 is MNHEY and CDR2 SVGAGI. The CDR3 sequence is 14 residues long. V was clipped by 2 bases and J by 4 bases, with 8 bases between them.

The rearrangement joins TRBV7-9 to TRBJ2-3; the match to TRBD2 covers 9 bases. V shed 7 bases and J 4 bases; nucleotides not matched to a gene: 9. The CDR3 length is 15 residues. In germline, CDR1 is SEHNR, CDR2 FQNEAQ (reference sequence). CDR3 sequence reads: CASNIAGVGADTQYF. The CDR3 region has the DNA TGTGCCAGCAACATAGCGGGAGTTGGGGCAGATACGCAGTATTTT. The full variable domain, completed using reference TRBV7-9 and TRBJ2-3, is DTGVSQNPRHKITKRGQNVTFRCDPISEHNRLYWYRQTLGQGPEFLTYFQNEAQLEKSRLLSDRFSAERPKGSFSTLEIQRTEQGDSAMYLCASNIAGVGADTQYFGPGTRLTVL.

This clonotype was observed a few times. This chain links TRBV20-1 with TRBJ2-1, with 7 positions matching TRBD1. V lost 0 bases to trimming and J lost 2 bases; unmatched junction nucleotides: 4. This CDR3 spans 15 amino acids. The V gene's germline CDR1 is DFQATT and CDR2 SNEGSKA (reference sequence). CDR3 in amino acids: CSARDPQGAYNEQFF. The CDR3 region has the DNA TGCAGTGCTAGAGATCCCCAGGGGGCCTACAATGAGCAGTTCTTC.

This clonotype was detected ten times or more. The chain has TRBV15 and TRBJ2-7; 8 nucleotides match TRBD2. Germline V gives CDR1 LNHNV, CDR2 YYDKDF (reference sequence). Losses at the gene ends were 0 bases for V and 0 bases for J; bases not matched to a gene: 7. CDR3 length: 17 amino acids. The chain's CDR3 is CATSRDLAGGASYEQYF. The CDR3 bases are TGTGCCACCAGCAGAGATTTGGCGGGGGGAGCCTCCTACGAGCAGTACTTC.

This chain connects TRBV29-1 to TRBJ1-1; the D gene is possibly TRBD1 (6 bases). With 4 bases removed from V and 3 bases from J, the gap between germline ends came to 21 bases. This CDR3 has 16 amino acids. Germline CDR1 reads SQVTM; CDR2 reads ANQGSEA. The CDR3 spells CSVGRTAHLVDTEAFF. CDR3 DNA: TGCAGCGTTGGACGGACAGCCCATCTGGTCGACACTGAAGCTTTCTTT.

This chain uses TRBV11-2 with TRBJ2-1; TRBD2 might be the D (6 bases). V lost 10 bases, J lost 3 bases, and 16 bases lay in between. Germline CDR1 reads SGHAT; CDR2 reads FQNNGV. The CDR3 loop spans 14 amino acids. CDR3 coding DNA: TGTGCCACCATAGCGGAAGACATCTACAATGAGCAGTTCTTC. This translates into CATIAEDIYNEQFF.

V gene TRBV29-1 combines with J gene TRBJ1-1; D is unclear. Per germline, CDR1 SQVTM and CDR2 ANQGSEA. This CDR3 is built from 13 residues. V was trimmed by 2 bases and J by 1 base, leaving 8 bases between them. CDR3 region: CSVELSGNTEAFF. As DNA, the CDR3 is TGCAGCGTTGAACTTTCAGGGAACACTGAAGCTTTCTTT.

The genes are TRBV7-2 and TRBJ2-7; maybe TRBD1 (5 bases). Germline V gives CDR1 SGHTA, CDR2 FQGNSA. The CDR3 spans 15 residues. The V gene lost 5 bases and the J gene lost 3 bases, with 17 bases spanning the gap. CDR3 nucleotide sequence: TGTGCCAGCAGCCAAGTTAGGGGCCTTAACTACGAGCAGTACTTC. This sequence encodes CASSQVRGLNYEQYF.

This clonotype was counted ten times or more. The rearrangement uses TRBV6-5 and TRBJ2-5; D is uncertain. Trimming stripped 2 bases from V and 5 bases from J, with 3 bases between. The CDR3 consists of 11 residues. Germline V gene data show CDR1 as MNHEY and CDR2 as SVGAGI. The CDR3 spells CASSYRETQYF. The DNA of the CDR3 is TGTGCCAGCAGTTACCGGGAGACCCAGTACTTC.

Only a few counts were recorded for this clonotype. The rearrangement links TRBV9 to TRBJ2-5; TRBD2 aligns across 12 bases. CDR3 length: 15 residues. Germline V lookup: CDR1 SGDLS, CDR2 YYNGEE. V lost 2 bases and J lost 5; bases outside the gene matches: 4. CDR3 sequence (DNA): TGTGCCAGCAGCGTTGGGACTAGCGGGTTCGAGACCCAGTACTTC. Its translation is CASSVGTSGFETQYF.

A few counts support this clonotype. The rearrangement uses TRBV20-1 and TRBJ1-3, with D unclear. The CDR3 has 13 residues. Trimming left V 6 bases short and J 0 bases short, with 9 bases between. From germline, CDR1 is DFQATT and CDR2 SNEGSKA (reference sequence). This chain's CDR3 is CSARELSGNTIYF. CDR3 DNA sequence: TGCAGTGCAAGGGAGCTCTCTGGAAACACCATATATTTT.

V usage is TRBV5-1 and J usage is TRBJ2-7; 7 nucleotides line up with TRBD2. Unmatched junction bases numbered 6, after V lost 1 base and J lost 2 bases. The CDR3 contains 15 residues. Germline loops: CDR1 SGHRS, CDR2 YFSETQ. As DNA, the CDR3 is TGCGCCAGCAGCTTGTCCCCGGGGGGTCCCTACGAGCAGTACTTC. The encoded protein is CASSLSPGGPYEQYF.